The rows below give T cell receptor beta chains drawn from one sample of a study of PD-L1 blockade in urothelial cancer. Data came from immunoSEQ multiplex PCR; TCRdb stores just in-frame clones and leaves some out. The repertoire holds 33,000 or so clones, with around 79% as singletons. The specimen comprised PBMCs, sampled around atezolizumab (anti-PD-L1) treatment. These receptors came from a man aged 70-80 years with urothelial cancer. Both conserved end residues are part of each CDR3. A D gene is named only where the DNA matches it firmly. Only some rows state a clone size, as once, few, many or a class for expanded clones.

CDR3nt: TGTGCCAGCAGCCCGCGTAGTGGGGTAGCGGGACCCACAGATACGCAGTATTTT
CDR3aa: CASSPRSGVAGPTDTQYF
j_gene: TRBJ2-3
len: 18
d_gene: TRBD2
v_gene: TRBV9
abundance: .

CDR3nt: TGTGCCAGCAGCTTGGTAGGGAGAAGCACTGAAGCTTTCTTT
CDR3aa: CASSLVGRSTEAFF
j_gene: TRBJ1-1
len: 14
d_gene: .
v_gene: TRBV5-5
abundance: few

CDR3nt: TGTGCCAGTAGCCGACTAGCAGATACGCAGTATTTT
CDR3aa: CASSRLADTQYF
j_gene: TRBJ2-3
len: 12
d_gene: .
v_gene: TRBV19
abundance: .

CDR3nt: TGTGCCAGCAGCTTAGAAGGGCAGGGTGGGAATGAGCAGTTCTTC
CDR3aa: CASSLEGQGGNEQFF
j_gene: TRBJ2-1
len: 15
d_gene: .
v_gene: TRBV11-3
abundance: few

CDR3nt: TGTGCCAGCAGTCTAACAGGGGGCGCGAGGTTGGAAAAACTGTTTTTT
CDR3aa: CASSLTGGARLEKLFF
j_gene: TRBJ1-4
len: 16
d_gene: TRBD1
v_gene: TRBV27
abundance: .

CDR3nt: TGCGCCAGCAGCGATACTAGCGCCAGCTCCTACGAGCAGTACTTC
CDR3aa: CASSDTSASSYEQYF
j_gene: TRBJ2-7
len: 15
d_gene: TRBD2
v_gene: TRBV4-1
abundance: .

CDR3nt: TGTGCCAGCAGTGACGAGGCGGTCAAGAACACCGGGGAGCTGTTTTTT
CDR3aa: CASSDEAVKNTGELFF
j_gene: TRBJ2-2
len: 16
d_gene: .
v_gene: TRBV2
abundance: .

CDR3nt: TGTGCCAGCAGCCCGACAGGGGGCAACACAGATACGCAGTATTTT
CDR3aa: CASSPTGGNTDTQYF
j_gene: TRBJ2-3
len: 15
d_gene: TRBD1
v_gene: TRBV5-4
abundance: once

CDR3nt: TGTGCCAGCAGTGGCAGGACAGGGGAGTCCTCTGAGCAGTACTTC
CDR3aa: CASSGRTGESSEQYF
j_gene: TRBJ2-7
len: 15
d_gene: TRBD1
v_gene: TRBV6-1
abundance: once

CDR3nt: TGTGCCACCAGCAGTTTACCCCATGGCTACACCTTC
CDR3aa: CATSSLPHGYTF
j_gene: TRBJ1-2
len: 12
d_gene: .
v_gene: TRBV6-5
abundance: .

CDR3nt: TGTGCCAGCAGCCAGAGGGGGGGAGGGACCTACGAGCAGTACTTC
CDR3aa: CASSQRGGGTYEQYF
j_gene: TRBJ2-7
len: 15
d_gene: .
v_gene: TRBV9
abundance: .

CDR3nt: TGTGCCAGCAGCCGCCGATATAGCTCCTATAATTCACCCCTCCACTTT
CDR3aa: CASSRRYSSYNSPLHF
j_gene: TRBJ1-6
len: 16
d_gene: .
v_gene: TRBV5-6
abundance: .

CDR3nt: TGTGCCAGCAGTCCTCTTGCAGGATGGACCTACGAGCAGTACTTC
CDR3aa: CASSPLAGWTYEQYF
j_gene: TRBJ2-7
len: 15
d_gene: .
v_gene: TRBV28
abundance: .

CDR3nt: TGCGCCAGCAGTGAAATCCCCCAGGGCGTCTACGAGCAGTACTTC
CDR3aa: CASSEIPQGVYEQYF
j_gene: TRBJ2-7
len: 15
d_gene: .
v_gene: TRBV10-1
abundance: .

CDR3nt: TGTGCCAGCAGTTTAGGAGGGAAGCGCTCTGGAAACACCATATATTTT
CDR3aa: CASSLGGKRSGNTIYF
j_gene: TRBJ1-3
len: 16
d_gene: .
v_gene: TRBV28
abundance: .

CDR3nt: TGTGCCAGCAGCTTAGTAGGAGGCACTTACGAAAAACTGTTTTTT
CDR3aa: CASSLVGGTYEKLFF
j_gene: TRBJ1-4
len: 15
d_gene: .
v_gene: TRBV7-6
abundance: .

CDR3nt: TGTGCCAGCAGCACCGGGACAGGGCCCTCCTACGAGCAGTACTTC
CDR3aa: CASSTGTGPSYEQYF
j_gene: TRBJ2-7
len: 15
d_gene: TRBD1
v_gene: TRBV7-2
abundance: once

CDR3nt: TGTGCCAGCAGTGGACAGGGGAGAACTGAAGCTTTCTTT
CDR3aa: CASSGQGRTEAFF
j_gene: TRBJ1-1
len: 13
d_gene: TRBD1
v_gene: TRBV2
abundance: .

CDR3nt: TGTGCCAGCAGCCTGGGACAGGGGAACTATGGCTACACCTTC
CDR3aa: CASSLGQGNYGYTF
j_gene: TRBJ1-2
len: 14
d_gene: TRBD1
v_gene: TRBV5-5
abundance: few

CDR3nt: TGCGCCAGCAGCTTGGGGCCAGGGGTTCTGAACACTGAAGCTTTCTTT
CDR3aa: CASSLGPGVLNTEAFF
j_gene: TRBJ1-1
len: 16
d_gene: .
v_gene: TRBV5-1
abundance: .

CDR3nt: TGTGCCAGCAGAGGCCAGGGCGAGTCACCCCTCCACTTT
CDR3aa: CASRGQGESPLHF
j_gene: TRBJ1-6
len: 13
d_gene: .
v_gene: TRBV25-1
abundance: .

CDR3nt: TGTGCCAGCAGGGCCAGCTCTGGAAACACCATATATTTT
CDR3aa: CASRASSGNTIYF
j_gene: TRBJ1-3
len: 13
d_gene: .
v_gene: TRBV2
abundance: .

CDR3nt: TGTGCCAGTAGTATTGGAGAACCCCAGCATTTT
CDR3aa: CASSIGEPQHF
j_gene: TRBJ1-5
len: 11
d_gene: .
v_gene: TRBV19
abundance: .

CDR3nt: TGCGCCAGCAGCCTTCTGTTCGGGGGGGGAAGAGCCGATGAGCAGTTCTTC
CDR3aa: CASSLLFGGGRADEQFF
j_gene: TRBJ2-1
len: 17
d_gene: TRBD2
v_gene: TRBV4-3
abundance: .

CDR3nt: TGCGCCAGCAGCTCCCTCCCTCGGACATATATAACTGAAGCTTTCTTT
CDR3aa: CASSSLPRTYITEAFF
j_gene: TRBJ1-1
len: 16
d_gene: .
v_gene: TRBV5-1
abundance: once

CDR3nt: TGTGCCAGCAGTAGGACTAGCGGGGGGGCAGATACGCAGTATTTT
CDR3aa: CASSRTSGGADTQYF
j_gene: TRBJ2-3
len: 15
d_gene: TRBD2
v_gene: TRBV2
abundance: .

CDR3nt: TGTGCCAGCAGCGGACAGGGGGCCGGAAACTATGGCTACACCTTC
CDR3aa: CASSGQGAGNYGYTF
j_gene: TRBJ1-2
len: 15
d_gene: TRBD1
v_gene: TRBV9
abundance: .

CDR3nt: TGTGCCAGCAGCTTAACAGGGGATTCACCCCTCCACTTT
CDR3aa: CASSLTGDSPLHF
j_gene: TRBJ1-6
len: 13
d_gene: TRBD1
v_gene: TRBV7-2
abundance: once

CDR3nt: TGTGCCAGCAGCTGGTACAGGCACCTAATGAACACTGAAGCTTTCTTT
CDR3aa: CASSWYRHLMNTEAFF
j_gene: TRBJ1-1
len: 16
d_gene: .
v_gene: TRBV7-2
abundance: .

CDR3nt: TGTGCCAGCACCCTCGGGCGGGTACGCCGGACCGGGGAGCTGTTTTTT
CDR3aa: CASTLGRVRRTGELFF
j_gene: TRBJ2-2
len: 16
d_gene: .
v_gene: TRBV28
abundance: few

CDR3nt: TGTGCCAGCAGTTTTGACAGGGCCTCCTACGAGCAGTACTTC
CDR3aa: CASSFDRASYEQYF
j_gene: TRBJ2-7
len: 14
d_gene: TRBD1
v_gene: TRBV2
abundance: .

CDR3nt: TGTGCCAGCACCGCGGGGGGGGCCCCTAACTATGGCTACACCTTC
CDR3aa: CASTAGGAPNYGYTF
j_gene: TRBJ1-2
len: 15
d_gene: .
v_gene: TRBV11-2
abundance: .

CDR3nt: TGTGCCAGTAGTTTATTTACAAATACAGGGCTACAGTCCTACGAGCAGTACTTC
CDR3aa: CASSLFTNTGLQSYEQYF
j_gene: TRBJ2-7
len: 18
d_gene: .
v_gene: TRBV19
abundance: .

CDR3nt: TGTGCCAGCAGCTTAAGCGGAAACACTGAAGCTTTCTTT
CDR3aa: CASSLSGNTEAFF
j_gene: TRBJ1-1
len: 13
d_gene: .
v_gene: TRBV7-2
abundance: .

CDR3nt: TGTGCCAGCAGCCCCCAGGGTGCGACGTACGAGCAGTACTTC
CDR3aa: CASSPQGATYEQYF
j_gene: TRBJ2-7
len: 14
d_gene: .
v_gene: TRBV7-9
abundance: .

CDR3nt: TGTGCCAGTAGTAAATACTACCAACCGGGACAGAACTATGGCTACACCTTC
CDR3aa: CASSKYYQPGQNYGYTF
j_gene: TRBJ1-2
len: 17
d_gene: TRBD1
v_gene: TRBV19
abundance: .

CDR3nt: TGTGCCAGCAGCCAAGGAGGAACCATATATTTT
CDR3aa: CASSQGGTIYF
j_gene: TRBJ1-3
len: 11
d_gene: .
v_gene: TRBV14
abundance: .

CDR3nt: TGTGCCAGCAGGGGCAGATTTACCGGGGCCAACGTCCTGACTTTC
CDR3aa: CASRGRFTGANVLTF
j_gene: TRBJ2-6
len: 15
d_gene: .
v_gene: TRBV11-1
abundance: .

CDR3nt: TGTGCCAGTAGTATCCCCGGGACAGGGAAAGCTTTCTTT
CDR3aa: CASSIPGTGKAFF
j_gene: TRBJ1-1
len: 13
d_gene: TRBD1
v_gene: TRBV19
abundance: .

CDR3nt: TGTGCCAGCAGTTCCCCCCGGACAGGGGCACGGAATGAGCAGTTCTTC
CDR3aa: CASSSPRTGARNEQFF
j_gene: TRBJ2-1
len: 16
d_gene: TRBD1
v_gene: TRBV28
abundance: .

CDR3nt: TGTGCCAGCAGCTCCCTACAGGGGCCCTACACTGAAGCTTTCTTT
CDR3aa: CASSSLQGPYTEAFF
j_gene: TRBJ1-1
len: 15
d_gene: TRBD1
v_gene: TRBV7-2
abundance: .

CDR3nt: TGTGCCAGTAGTACGGGACTAGCGGGAGGCCGAGATACGCAGTATTTT
CDR3aa: CASSTGLAGGRDTQYF
j_gene: TRBJ2-3
len: 16
d_gene: TRBD2
v_gene: TRBV19
abundance: .

CDR3nt: TGTGCCAGCAGTGAATATATTCGGAGCTCCTACGAGCAGTACTTC
CDR3aa: CASSEYIRSSYEQYF
j_gene: TRBJ2-7
len: 15
d_gene: .
v_gene: TRBV25-1
abundance: .